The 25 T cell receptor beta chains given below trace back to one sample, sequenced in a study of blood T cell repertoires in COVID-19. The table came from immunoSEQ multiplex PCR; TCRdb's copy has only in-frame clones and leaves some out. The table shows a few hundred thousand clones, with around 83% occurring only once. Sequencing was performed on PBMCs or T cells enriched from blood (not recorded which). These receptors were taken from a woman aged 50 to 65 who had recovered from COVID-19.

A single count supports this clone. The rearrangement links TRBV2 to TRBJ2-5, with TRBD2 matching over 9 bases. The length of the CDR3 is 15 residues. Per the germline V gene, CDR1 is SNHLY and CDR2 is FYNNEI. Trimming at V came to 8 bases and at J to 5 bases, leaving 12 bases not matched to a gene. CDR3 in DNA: TGTGCCAGCCAACGGGCGGGAGGGCCGCGGGAGACCCAGTACTTC. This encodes CASQRAGGPRETQYF.

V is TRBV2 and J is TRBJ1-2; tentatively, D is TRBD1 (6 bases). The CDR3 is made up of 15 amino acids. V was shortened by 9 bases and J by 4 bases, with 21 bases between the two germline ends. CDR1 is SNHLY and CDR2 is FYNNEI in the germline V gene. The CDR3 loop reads CASAPGGLGLYGYTF. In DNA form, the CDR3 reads TGTGCCAGTGCCCCCGGGGGGCTAGGGCTCTATGGCTACACCTTC. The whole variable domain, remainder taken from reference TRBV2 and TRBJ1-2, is EPEVTQTPSHQVTQMGQEVILRCVPISNHLYFYWYRQILGQKVEFLVSFYNNEISEKSEIFDDQFSVERPDGSNFTLKIRSTKLEDSAMYFCASAPGGLGLYGYTFGSGTRLTVV.

CDR3 amino acids: CASSYLPGQGNTEAFF. The CDR3, as DNA: TGTGCCAGCAGTTACCTCCCGGGACAGGGGAACACTGAAGCTTTCTTT. The rearrangement joins TRBV6-5 to TRBJ1-1, with TRBD1 matching 9 bases. The junction had 5 bases not matched to a gene; V was cut back by 2 bases and J by 1 base. This CDR3 has 16 amino acids. CDR1 is MNHEY, CDR2 SVGAGI, per germline.

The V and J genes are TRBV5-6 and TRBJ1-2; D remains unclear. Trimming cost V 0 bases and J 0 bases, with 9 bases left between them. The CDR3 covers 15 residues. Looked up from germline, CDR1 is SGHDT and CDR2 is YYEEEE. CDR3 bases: TGTGCCAGCAGCTTGGTGAGCGTCACTAACTATGGCTACACCTTC. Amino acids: CASSLVSVTNYGYTF.

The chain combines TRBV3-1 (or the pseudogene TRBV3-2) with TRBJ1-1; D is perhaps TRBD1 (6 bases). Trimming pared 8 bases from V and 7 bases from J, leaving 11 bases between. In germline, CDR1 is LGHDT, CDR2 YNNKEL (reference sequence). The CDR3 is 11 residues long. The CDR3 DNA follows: TGTGCCAGCGGACAGATCTTTGAAGCTTTCTTT. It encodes CASGQIFEAFF.

The DNA for the CDR3 is TGTGCCAGCAGCCCCGGATTTGTGGGGGCAGTCCACGAGCAGTACTTC. Its protein is CASSPGFVGAVHEQYF. The gene calls are TRBV3-1 (or the pseudogene TRBV3-2) and TRBJ2-7; maybe TRBD1 (6 bases). The CDR3 consists of 16 residues. Trimming stripped 4 bases from V and 5 bases from J, with 21 bases between. Germline V gene sequence: CDR1 LGHDT, CDR2 YNNKEL (reference sequence).

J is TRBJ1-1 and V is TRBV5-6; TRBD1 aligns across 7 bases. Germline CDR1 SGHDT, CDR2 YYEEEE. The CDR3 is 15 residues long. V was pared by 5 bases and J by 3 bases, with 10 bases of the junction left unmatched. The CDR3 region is CASRATGPGDTEAFF. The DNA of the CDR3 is TGTGCCAGCAGGGCGACAGGGCCCGGGGACACTGAAGCTTTCTTT.

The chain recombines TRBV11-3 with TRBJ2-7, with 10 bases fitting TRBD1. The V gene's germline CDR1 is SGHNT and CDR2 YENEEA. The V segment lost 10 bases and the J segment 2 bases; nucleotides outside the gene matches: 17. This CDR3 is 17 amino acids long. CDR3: CATSRFGDRGPPYEQYF. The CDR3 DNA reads TGTGCCACCAGTCGGTTTGGGGACAGGGGACCCCCCTACGAGCAGTACTTC.

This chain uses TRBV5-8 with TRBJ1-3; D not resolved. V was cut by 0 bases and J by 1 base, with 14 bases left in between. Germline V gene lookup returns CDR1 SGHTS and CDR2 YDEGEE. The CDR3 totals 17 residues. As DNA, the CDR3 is TGTGCCAGCAGCTTGGAGTTGCGGGGTGGGTCTGGAAACACCATATATTTT. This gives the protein CASSLELRGGSGNTIYF.

The chain's CDR3 is CASREDRNAGELFF. Here the CDR3 DNA reads TGTGCCAGTAGGGAGGACAGGAATGCCGGGGAGCTGTTTTTT. The chain couples TRBV19 to TRBJ2-2; 7 positions match TRBD1. This CDR3 spans 14 amino acids. The germline V gene has CDR1 LNHDA and CDR2 SQIVND (reference sequence). V dropped 6 bases and J dropped 6; count of bases not matched to a gene: 7.

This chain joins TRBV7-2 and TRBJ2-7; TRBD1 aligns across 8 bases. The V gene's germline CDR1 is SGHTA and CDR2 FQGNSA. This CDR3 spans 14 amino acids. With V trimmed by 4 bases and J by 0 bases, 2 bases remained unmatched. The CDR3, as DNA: TGTGCCAGCAGCTACGGACAGGGCTCCTACGAGCAGTACTTC. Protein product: CASSYGQGSYEQYF.

The CDR3 region has the DNA TGTGCCAGTAGTTCTGGACAGGGTCCCCAAGAGACCCAGTACTTC. This encodes CASSSGQGPQETQYF. V and J are TRBV19 and TRBJ2-5; 8 bases map to TRBD1. Germline V lookup: CDR1 LNHDA, CDR2 SQIVND (reference sequence). After removal of 5 bases from V and 1 base from J, the junction contained 6 bases not matched to a gene. The CDR3 runs to 15 residues.

In nucleotides, the CDR3 is TGTGCCAGCAGCTTACCTCCGGGACAGGGACGCAATGAGCAGTTCTTC. Translated: CASSLPPGQGRNEQFF. J is TRBJ2-1 and V is TRBV7-9; TRBD1 agrees at 9 bases. The germline gives CDR1 SEHNR, CDR2 FQNEAQ (reference sequence). CDR3 size: 16 residues. The J segment lost 6 bases and the V segment lost 2 bases, leaving 8 bases of the junction unmatched.

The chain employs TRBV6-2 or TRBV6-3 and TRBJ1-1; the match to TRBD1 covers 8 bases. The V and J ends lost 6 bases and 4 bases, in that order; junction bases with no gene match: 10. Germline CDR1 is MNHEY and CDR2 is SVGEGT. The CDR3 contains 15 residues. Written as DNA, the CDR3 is TGTGCCAGCAGCCGAGACAGGGGCCGGAGCACTGAAGCTTTCTTT. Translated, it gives CASSRDRGRSTEAFF.

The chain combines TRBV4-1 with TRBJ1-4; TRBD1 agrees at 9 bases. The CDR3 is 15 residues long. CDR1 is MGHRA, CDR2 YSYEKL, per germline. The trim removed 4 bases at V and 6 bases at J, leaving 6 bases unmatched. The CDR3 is CASSRPGQGDEKLFF. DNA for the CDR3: TGCGCCAGCAGCCGGCCGGGACAGGGTGATGAAAAACTGTTTTTT.

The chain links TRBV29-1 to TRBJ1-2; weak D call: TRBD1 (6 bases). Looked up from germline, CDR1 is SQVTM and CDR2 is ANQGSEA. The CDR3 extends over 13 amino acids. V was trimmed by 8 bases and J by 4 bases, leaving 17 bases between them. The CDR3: CSILIQGSYGYTF. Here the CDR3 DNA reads TGCAGCATCCTAATTCAGGGGAGCTATGGCTACACCTTC. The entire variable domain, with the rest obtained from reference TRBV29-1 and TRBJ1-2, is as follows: SAVISQKPSRDICQRGTSLTIQCQVDSQVTMMFWYRQQPGQSLTLIATANQGSEATYESGFVIDKFPISRPNLTFSTLTVSNMSPEDSSIYLCSILIQGSYGYTFGSGTRLTVV.

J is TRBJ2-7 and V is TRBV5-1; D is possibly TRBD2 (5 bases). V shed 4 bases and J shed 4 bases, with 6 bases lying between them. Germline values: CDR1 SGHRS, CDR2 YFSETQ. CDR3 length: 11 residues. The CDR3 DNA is TGCGCCAGCAGCGAGGGATACGAGCAGTACTTC. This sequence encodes CASSEGYEQYF.

CDR3 bases: TGTGCCAGCACAAGGGCAGGGGGCTATGAGGGCTACACCTTC. Residues: CASTRAGGYEGYTF. V usage is TRBV6-6 and J usage is TRBJ1-2; 8 bases agree with TRBD1. Trimming at V came to 7 bases and at J to 8 bases, leaving 12 bases not matched to a gene. In germline, CDR1 is MNHNY, CDR2 SVGAGI (reference sequence). The CDR3 extends over 14 amino acids.

In nucleotides, the CDR3 is TGTGCCTGGAGTGTCAGTTCTGGAAACACCATATATTTT. Its protein product is CAWSVSSGNTIYF. J is TRBJ1-3 and V is TRBV30; no clear D. Germline assignment: CDR1 GTSNPN and CDR2 SVGIG (reference sequence). The ends were cut back, 0 bases at V and 1 base at J, with 4 bases in the middle. This CDR3 comprises 13 residues.

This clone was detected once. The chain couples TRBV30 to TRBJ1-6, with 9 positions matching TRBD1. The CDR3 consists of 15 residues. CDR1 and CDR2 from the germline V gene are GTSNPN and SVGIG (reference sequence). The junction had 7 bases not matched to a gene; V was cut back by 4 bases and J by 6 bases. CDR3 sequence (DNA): TGTGCCTGGACTCGACCGGGACAGGGTAATTCACCCCTCCACTTT. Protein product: CAWTRPGQGNSPLHF.

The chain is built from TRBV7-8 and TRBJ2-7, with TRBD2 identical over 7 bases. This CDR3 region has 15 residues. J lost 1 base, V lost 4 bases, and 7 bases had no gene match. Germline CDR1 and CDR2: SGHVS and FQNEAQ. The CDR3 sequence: CASSSAGGSSYEQYF. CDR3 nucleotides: TGTGCCAGCAGCTCAGCGGGCGGGAGTTCCTACGAGCAGTACTTC.

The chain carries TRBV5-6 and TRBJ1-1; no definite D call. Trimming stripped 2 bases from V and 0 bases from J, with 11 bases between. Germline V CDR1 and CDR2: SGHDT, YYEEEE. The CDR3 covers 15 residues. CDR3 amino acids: CASSFRLQMNTEAFF. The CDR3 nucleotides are TGTGCCAGCAGCTTCAGGCTACAGATGAACACTGAAGCTTTCTTT.

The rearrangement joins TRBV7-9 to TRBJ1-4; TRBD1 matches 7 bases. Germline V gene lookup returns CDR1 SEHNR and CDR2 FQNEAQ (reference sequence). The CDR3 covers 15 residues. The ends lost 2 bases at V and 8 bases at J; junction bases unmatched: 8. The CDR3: CASSLFGGGEEKLFF. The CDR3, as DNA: TGTGCCAGCAGCTTATTCGGAGGGGGCGAAGAAAAACTGTTTTTT.

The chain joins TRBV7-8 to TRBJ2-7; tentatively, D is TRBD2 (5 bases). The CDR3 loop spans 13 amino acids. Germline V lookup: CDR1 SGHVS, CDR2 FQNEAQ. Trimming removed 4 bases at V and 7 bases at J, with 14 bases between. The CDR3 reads CASSSGRGGEQYF. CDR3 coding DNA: TGTGCCAGCAGCTCCGGACGGGGTGGAGAGCAGTACTTC.

DNA for the CDR3: TGTGCCAGCTCACTGGACAGGGTCCGATCACCCCTCCACTTT. Amino acid sequence: CASSLDRVRSPLHF. V usage is TRBV18 and J usage is TRBJ1-6; TRBD1 matches at 8 bases. The V and J ends lost 4 bases and 10 bases, in that order; junction bases with no gene match: 6. CDR1 is KGHSH and CDR2 is LQKENI in the germline V gene. This CDR3 contains 14 residues.